The following is a TCR beta chain sequence with its context. CDR1 is WNHNN, CDR2 SYGVQD, per germline (reference sequence). V gave up 5 bases and J gave up 9 bases; unmatched junction bases: 12. This CDR3 contains 15 residues. This specimen comes from a study of T cell changes during pregnancy in multiple sclerosis. The table came from immunoSEQ multiplex PCR; TCRdb's copy has only in-frame clones and leaves some out. Among tens of thousands of clones listed, just over 90% were seen once. Here the sequenced sample was peripheral blood, taken in the second trimester of pregnancy. The sequence was collected from a female donor with multiple sclerosis, enrolled in a pregnancy study. The J gene is TRBJ2-3, the V gene TRBV10-1, with 9 bases aligning to TRBD1. As DNA, the CDR3 is TGCGCCAGCAGTAGGGACAGGGCTAGAGGGGGCACGCAGTATTTT. Encoded protein: CASSRDRARGGTQYF.